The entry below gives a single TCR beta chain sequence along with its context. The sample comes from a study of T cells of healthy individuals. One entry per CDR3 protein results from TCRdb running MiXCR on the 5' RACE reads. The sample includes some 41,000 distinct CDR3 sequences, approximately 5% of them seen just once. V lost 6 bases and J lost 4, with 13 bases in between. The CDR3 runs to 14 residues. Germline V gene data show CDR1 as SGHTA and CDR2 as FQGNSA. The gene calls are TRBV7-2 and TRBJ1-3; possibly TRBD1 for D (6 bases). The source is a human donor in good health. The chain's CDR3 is CASRGGAPGNTIYF. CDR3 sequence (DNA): TGTGCCAGCAGGGGGGGGGCCCCAGGAAACACCATATATTTT.